The 25 T cell receptor beta chains below all came from one sample that was sequenced in a study of blood T cell repertoires in COVID-19. Profiling relied on immunoSEQ multiplex PCR, and the TCRdb table lists in-frame clones only, not all of them. The repertoire consists of roughly 140,000 clones, with around 89% occurring once and the leading ten covering roughly 15%. The sample consisted of peripheral blood. Receptor source: a woman between 35 and 50 years old with acute or convalescent COVID-19.

The V call is TRBV7-9, the J call TRBJ1-2; perhaps TRBD1 as D (5 bases). From germline, CDR1 is SEHNR and CDR2 FQNEAQ (reference sequence). V dropped 3 bases and J dropped 8 bases, with 19 bases sitting between them. This CDR3 region has 15 residues. The CDR3, as DNA: TGTGCCAGCAGCTTGTCTCAGGGAGGGCTTTGGGGCTACACCTTC. It specifies CASSLSQGGLWGYTF. Using reference TRBV7-9 and TRBJ1-2 for the parts outside the CDR3, the full variable domain is DTGVSQNPRHKITKRGQNVTFRCDPISEHNRLYWYRQTLGQGPEFLTYFQNEAQLEKSRLLSDRFSAERPKGSFSTLEIQRTEQGDSAMYLCASSLSQGGLWGYTFGSGTRLTVV.

The gene calls are TRBV5-6 and TRBJ2-7; TRBD2 is a possible D gene (5 bases). The germline V gene has CDR1 SGHDT and CDR2 YYEEEE. The V and J ends lost 4 bases and 0 bases respectively, with 8 bases between them. The CDR3 has 13 amino acids. CDR3 loop: CASSTTSSYEQYF. CDR3 in DNA: TGTGCCAGCAGCACCACTAGCTCCTACGAGCAGTACTTC.

The chain combines TRBV19 with TRBJ2-5; 8 nucleotides agree with TRBD2. With 3 bases clipped from V and 3 bases from J, the junction kept 6 bases outside the gene matches. The CDR3 contains 15 residues. Germline CDR1 LNHDA, CDR2 SQIVND (reference sequence). CDR3 bases: TGTGCCAGTAGTATTGCCAGCGGGGGCAAAGAGACCCAGTACTTC. It specifies CASSIASGGKETQYF.

This chain links TRBV7-8 with TRBJ2-7; D may be TRBD1 (6 bases). V was pared by 1 base and J by 6 bases, with 10 bases between. The V gene's germline CDR1 is SGHVS and CDR2 FQNEAQ. The CDR3 has 13 amino acids. The CDR3 bases are TGTGCCAGCAGCTTAGTCGGACAGAGCGAGCAGTACTTC. It specifies CASSLVGQSEQYF.

This clone was picked up one time. V usage is TRBV5-4 and J usage is TRBJ2-1; D gene unclear. V was clipped by 1 base and J by 4 bases, with 9 bases between them. The CDR3 is 14 residues long. CDR1 is SGHNT, CDR2 YYREEE, per germline (reference sequence). CDR3 region: CASSLSIAYNEQFF. The CDR3, as DNA: TGTGCCAGCAGCTTGTCCATAGCTTACAATGAGCAGTTCTTC.

This clone occurred a few times. V is TRBV12-3 or TRBV12-4 and J is TRBJ1-6; D gene unclear. The CDR3 covers 13 residues. Deletions cut 5 bases from V and 6 bases from J, with 8 bases between. The CDR3: CASSPRSNSPLHF. The CDR3 coding sequence is TGTGCCAGCAGTCCGAGAAGTAATTCACCCCTCCACTTT.

The rearrangement joins TRBV29-1 to TRBJ2-6; maybe TRBD2 (6 bases). V shed 6 bases and J shed 0 bases, with 9 bases lying between them. Germline V gives CDR1 SQVTM, CDR2 ANQGSEA. The CDR3 spans 14 residues. The CDR3 loop is CSVGGPSGANVLTF. CDR3 DNA: TGCAGCGTGGGGGGTCCCTCTGGGGCCAACGTCCTGACTTTC.

V is TRBV7-3 and J is TRBJ2-3; 8 bases are shared with TRBD2. V gave up 5 bases and J gave up 4 bases; unmatched junction bases: 5. This CDR3 is built from 14 residues. The V gene's germline CDR1 is SGHTA and CDR2 FQGTGA. The CDR3 is CASSLGGAADTQYF. Written as DNA, the CDR3 is TGTGCCAGCAGCCTCGGGGGGGCCGCAGATACGCAGTATTTT.

This clone was seen a single time. The CDR3 loop reads CASSPTGVGNTIYF. CDR3 DNA sequence: TGTGCCAGCAGCCCTACAGGGGTAGGAAACACCATATATTTT. The chain uses TRBV7-2 and TRBJ1-3, with TRBD1 matching 7 bases. The CDR3 contains 14 residues. Losses at the gene ends were 5 bases for V and 4 bases for J; bases not matched to a gene: 5. CDR1 SGHTA and CDR2 FQGNSA come from the germline V gene. Filled out from reference TRBV7-2 and TRBJ1-3, the complete variable domain reads GAGVSQSPSNKVTEKGKDVELRCDPISGHTALYWYRQSLGQGLEFLIYFQGNSAPDKSGLPSDRFSAERTGGSVSTLTIQRTQQEDSAVYLCASSPTGVGNTIYFGEGSWLTVV.

The chain uses TRBV28 and TRBJ2-7; tentatively, D is TRBD1 (5 bases). The CDR3 contains 16 residues. Trimming removed 8 bases at V and 0 bases at J, with 20 bases between. Germline V CDR1 and CDR2: MDHEN, SYDVKM. CDR3 amino acids: CASGRSIGASSYEQYF. The CDR3 DNA sequence: TGTGCCAGCGGTCGGAGTATAGGGGCGAGCTCCTACGAGCAGTACTTC.

This clone was recorded once. The CDR3 sequence: CASRHLGGTGELFF. The CDR3 DNA is TGTGCCAGCAGGCACCTGGGGGGAACCGGGGAGCTGTTTTTT. The chain couples TRBV7-9 to TRBJ2-2; a possible D gene is TRBD2 (6 bases). With 6 bases removed from V and 5 bases from J, the gap between germline ends came to 13 bases. CDR1 SEHNR and CDR2 FQNEAQ come from the germline V gene (reference sequence). The CDR3 is 14 amino acids.

V and J are TRBV7-3 and TRBJ2-5; D may be TRBD2 (6 bases). Deletions cut 1 base from V and 1 base from J, with 10 bases between. Germline V gene data show CDR1 as SGHTA and CDR2 as FQGTGA. The CDR3 totals 15 residues. CDR3 loop: CASSLNGRSQETQYF. CDR3 nucleotide sequence: TGTGCCAGCAGCTTAAACGGGAGATCCCAAGAGACCCAGTACTTC.

The CDR3, as DNA: TGTGCCAGCAGTGGGAGGGAAGCAGATACGCAGTATTTT. It translates to CASSGREADTQYF. The V call is TRBV25-1, the J call TRBJ2-3; tentative D call: TRBD2 (6 bases). The germline V and J ends were trimmed by 4 bases and 4 bases, with 9 bases remaining between them. CDR3 size: 13 residues. Per the germline V gene, CDR1 is MGHDK and CDR2 is SYGVNS.

This clone was detected only once. The chain's CDR3 is CASSLGQGYNEQFF. CDR3 bases: TGTGCCAGCAGCTTGGGACAGGGGTACAATGAGCAGTTCTTC. This rearrangement joins TRBV5-4 to TRBJ2-1, with TRBD1 matching over 8 bases. The CDR3 loop spans 14 amino acids. CDR1 is SGHNT, CDR2 YYREEE, per germline (reference sequence). V gave up 0 bases and J gave up 4 bases; unmatched junction bases: 0.

The V call is TRBV12-3 or TRBV12-4, the J call TRBJ1-1; D is unclear. This CDR3 has 12 residues. V lost 3 bases and J 6 bases, leaving 8 bases between the germline ends. CDR3 bases: TGTGCCAGCAGTTTTAAGAGCCCTGAAGCTTTCTTT. Encoded protein: CASSFKSPEAFF.

The rearrangement links TRBV20-1 to TRBJ2-3; 13 bases fit TRBD2. Unmatched junction bases numbered 9, after V lost 3 bases and J lost 0 bases. CDR1 is DFQATT, CDR2 SNEGSKA, per germline (reference sequence). There are 18 residues in the CDR3. CDR3 in amino acids: CSASRSLAGGLSTDTQYF. The CDR3 DNA sequence: TGCAGTGCTAGTCGTTCACTAGCGGGGGGGCTCAGCACAGATACGCAGTATTTT.

The gene calls are TRBV19 and TRBJ1-4, with D perhaps matching TRBD1 (6 bases). The length of the CDR3 is 15 residues. Germline V gene data show CDR1 as LNHDA and CDR2 as SQIVND (reference sequence). The V and J ends lost 3 bases and 6 bases respectively, with 14 bases between them. The DNA for the CDR3 is TGTGCCAGTAGTATGGTGGGGGCAGGGGATGAAAAACTGTTTTTT. Protein: CASSMVGAGDEKLFF.

CDR3 residues: CASSLGQGAGGNTIYF. DNA of the CDR3: TGTGCCAGCAGTTTAGGGCAGGGGGCTGGTGGAAACACCATATATTTT. The gene calls are TRBV28 and TRBJ1-3; 8 bases are a match to TRBD1. The CDR3 is made up of 16 amino acids. Germline V gene lookup returns CDR1 MDHEN and CDR2 SYDVKM. Trimming took 2 bases from V and 3 from J; bases not matched to a gene: 6. Combining the CDR3 with reference TRBV28 and TRBJ1-3 gives the whole variable domain DVKVTQSSRYLVKRTGEKVFLECVQDMDHENMFWYRQDPGLGLRLIYFSYDVKMKEKGDIPEGYSVSREKKERFSLILESASTNQTSMYLCASSLGQGAGGNTIYFGEGSWLTVV.

This chain joins TRBV5-1 and TRBJ2-3; perhaps TRBD2 as D (6 bases). Germline-derived CDR1 and CDR2 are SGHRS and YFSETQ. Trimming removed 3 bases at V and 6 bases at J, with 14 bases between. The CDR3 runs to 14 residues. CDR3: CASSSRWGDDTQYF. CDR3 in DNA: TGCGCCAGCAGCTCCCGCTGGGGGGACGATACGCAGTATTTT. The full variable domain, in which reference TRBV5-1 and TRBJ2-3 provide the parts outside the CDR3, is KAGVTQTPRYLIKTRGQQVTLSCSPISGHRSVSWYQQTPGQGLQFLFEYFSETQRNKGNFPGRFSGRQFSNSRSEMNVSTLELGDSALYLCASSSRWGDDTQYFGPGTRLTVL.

The chain has TRBV2 and TRBJ1-5, with 8 bases identical to TRBD1. The CDR3 extends over 15 amino acids. Germline CDR1 SNHLY, CDR2 FYNNEI. J lost 3 bases, V lost 2 bases, and 3 bases had no gene match. The CDR3 loop reads CASSEMDRVNQPQHF. In DNA form, the CDR3 reads TGTGCCAGCAGTGAAATGGACAGGGTCAATCAGCCCCAGCATTTT.

V is TRBV10-3 and J is TRBJ1-1, with unresolved D. CDR1 and CDR2 from the germline V gene are ENHRY and SYGVKD. CDR3 length equals 13 residues. V lost 3 bases to trimming and J lost 3 bases, with 8 bases between them. CDR3 sequence reads: CAISERRDTEAFF. The DNA of the CDR3 is TGTGCCATCAGTGAACGGAGGGACACTGAAGCTTTCTTT.

The V and J genes are TRBV5-1 and TRBJ2-7, with TRBD1 as a possible D gene (6 bases). Germline V lookup: CDR1 SGHRS, CDR2 YFSETQ. The V and J ends lost 4 bases and 5 bases respectively, with 13 bases between them. This CDR3 spans 13 amino acids. Here the CDR3 reads CASSAQQGDEQYF. Written as DNA, the CDR3 is TGCGCCAGCAGCGCCCAACAGGGCGACGAGCAGTACTTC. The full variable domain, its missing parts supplied by reference TRBV5-1 and TRBJ2-7, is KAGVTQTPRYLIKTRGQQVTLSCSPISGHRSVSWYQQTPGQGLQFLFEYFSETQRNKGNFPGRFSGRQFSNSRSEMNVSTLELGDSALYLCASSAQQGDEQYFGPGTRLTVT.

This chain's CDR3 is CASSALTGTNEKLFF. CDR3 in DNA: TGTGCCAGCAGCGCTCTGACGGGGACTAATGAAAAACTGTTTTTT. The chain uses TRBV9 and TRBJ1-4; D is ambiguous. With 3 bases removed from V and 2 bases from J, the gap between germline ends came to 11 bases. Germline CDR1 is SGDLS and CDR2 is YYNGEE. The CDR3 totals 15 residues.

The V call is TRBV5-8, the J call TRBJ2-4, with D possibly matching TRBD2 (5 bases). The CDR3 runs 15 residues. Between the trimmed V and J ends, which lost 4 bases and 0 bases, there was a span of 11 bases. Looked up from germline, CDR1 is SGHTS and CDR2 is YDEGEE. In DNA form, the CDR3 reads TGTGCCAGCAGCAAGACGGGGATAGCCAAAAACATTCAGTACTTC. The encoded protein is CASSKTGIAKNIQYF.

The J gene is TRBJ1-1, the V gene TRBV19; 9 bases are a match to TRBD1. There are 14 residues in the CDR3. Germline lookup yields CDR1 LNHDA and CDR2 SQIVND (reference sequence). Trimming removed 3 bases from V and 10 bases from J; junction bases left unmatched: 9. CDR3 coding DNA: TGTGCCAGTAGTATCCCGGGACAGGGTGCGGGAGCTTTCTTT. Translating it yields CASSIPGQGAGAFF.